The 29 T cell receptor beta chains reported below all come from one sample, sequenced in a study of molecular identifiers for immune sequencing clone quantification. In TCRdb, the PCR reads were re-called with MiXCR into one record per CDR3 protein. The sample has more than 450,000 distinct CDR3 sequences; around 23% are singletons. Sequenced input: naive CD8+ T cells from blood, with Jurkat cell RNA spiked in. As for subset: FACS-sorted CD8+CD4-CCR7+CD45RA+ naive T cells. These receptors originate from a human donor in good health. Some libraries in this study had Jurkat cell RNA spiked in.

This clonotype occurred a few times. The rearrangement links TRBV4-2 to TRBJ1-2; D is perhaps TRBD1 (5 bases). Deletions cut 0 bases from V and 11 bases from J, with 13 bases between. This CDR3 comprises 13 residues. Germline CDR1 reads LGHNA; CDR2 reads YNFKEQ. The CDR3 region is CASSQDIRQKYTF. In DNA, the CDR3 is TGTGCCAGCAGCCAAGATATCAGACAGAAGTACACCTTC.

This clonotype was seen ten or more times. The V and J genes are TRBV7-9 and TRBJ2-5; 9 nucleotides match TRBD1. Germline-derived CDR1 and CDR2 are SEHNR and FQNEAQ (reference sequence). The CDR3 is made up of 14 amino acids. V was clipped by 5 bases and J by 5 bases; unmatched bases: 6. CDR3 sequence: CASSPPGQGETQYF. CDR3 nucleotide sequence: TGTGCCAGCAGCCCGCCGGGACAGGGTGAGACCCAGTACTTC. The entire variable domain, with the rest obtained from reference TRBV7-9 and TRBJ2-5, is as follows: DTGVSQNPRHKITKRGQNVTFRCDPISEHNRLYWYRQTLGQGPEFLTYFQNEAQLEKSRLLSDRFSAERPKGSFSTLEIQRTEQGDSAMYLCASSPPGQGETQYFGPGTRLLVL.

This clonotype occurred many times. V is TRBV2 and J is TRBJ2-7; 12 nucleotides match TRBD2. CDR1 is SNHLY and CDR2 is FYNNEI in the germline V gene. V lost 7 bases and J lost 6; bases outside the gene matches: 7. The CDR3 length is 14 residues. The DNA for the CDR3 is TGTGCCAGCATGCCCGGGACTAGCGGGTCCGAGCAGTACTTC. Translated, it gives CASMPGTSGSEQYF.

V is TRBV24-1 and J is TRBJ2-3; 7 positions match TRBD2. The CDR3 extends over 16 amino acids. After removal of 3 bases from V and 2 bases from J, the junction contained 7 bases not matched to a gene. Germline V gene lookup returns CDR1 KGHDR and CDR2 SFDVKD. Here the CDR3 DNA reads TGTGCCACCAGTGATGCCAGCGGGGAAAACACAGATACGCAGTATTTT. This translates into CATSDASGENTDTQYF.

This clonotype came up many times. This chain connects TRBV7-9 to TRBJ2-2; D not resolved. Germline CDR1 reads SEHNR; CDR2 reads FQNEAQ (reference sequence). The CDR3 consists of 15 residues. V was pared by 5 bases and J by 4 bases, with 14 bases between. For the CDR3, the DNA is TGTGCCAGCAGCCCCACGGCAGGCTCCACCGGGGAGCTGTTTTTT. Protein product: CASSPTAGSTGELFF.

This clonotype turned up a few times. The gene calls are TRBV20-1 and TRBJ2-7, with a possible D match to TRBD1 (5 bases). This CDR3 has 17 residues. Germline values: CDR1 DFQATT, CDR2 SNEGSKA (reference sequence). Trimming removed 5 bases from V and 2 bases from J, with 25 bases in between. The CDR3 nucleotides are TGCAGTGCTGAAGGACAAGACCCTACGGGTGTCACCTACGAGCAGTACTTC. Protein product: CSAEGQDPTGVTYEQYF.

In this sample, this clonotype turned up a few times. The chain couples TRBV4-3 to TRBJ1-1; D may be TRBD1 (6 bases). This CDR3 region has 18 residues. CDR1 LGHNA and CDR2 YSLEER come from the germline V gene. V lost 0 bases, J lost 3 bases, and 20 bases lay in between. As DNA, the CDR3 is TGCGCCAGCAGCCAAGAAGGTATCGGGGGGGGCGCGGACACTGAAGCTTTCTTT. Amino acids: CASSQEGIGGGADTEAFF.

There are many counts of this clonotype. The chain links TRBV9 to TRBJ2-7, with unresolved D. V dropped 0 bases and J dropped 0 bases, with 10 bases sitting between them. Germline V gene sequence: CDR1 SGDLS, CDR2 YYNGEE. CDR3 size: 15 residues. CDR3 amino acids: CASSVEGSLSYEQYF. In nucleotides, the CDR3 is TGTGCCAGCAGCGTAGAAGGCAGCCTCTCCTACGAGCAGTACTTC.

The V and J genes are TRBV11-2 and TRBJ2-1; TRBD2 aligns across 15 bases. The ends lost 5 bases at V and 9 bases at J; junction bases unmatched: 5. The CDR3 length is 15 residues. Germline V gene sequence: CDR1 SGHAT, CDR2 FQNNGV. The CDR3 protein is CASSVGTSGRTEQFF. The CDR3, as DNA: TGTGCCAGCAGCGTAGGGACTAGCGGGAGGACTGAGCAGTTCTTC.

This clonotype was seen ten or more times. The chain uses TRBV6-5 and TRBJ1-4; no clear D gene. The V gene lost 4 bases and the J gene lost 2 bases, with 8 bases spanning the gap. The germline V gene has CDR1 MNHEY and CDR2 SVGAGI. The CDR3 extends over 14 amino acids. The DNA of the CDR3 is TGTGCCAGCAGTTCCCATCCTACTAATGAAAAACTGTTTTTT. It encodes CASSSHPTNEKLFF.

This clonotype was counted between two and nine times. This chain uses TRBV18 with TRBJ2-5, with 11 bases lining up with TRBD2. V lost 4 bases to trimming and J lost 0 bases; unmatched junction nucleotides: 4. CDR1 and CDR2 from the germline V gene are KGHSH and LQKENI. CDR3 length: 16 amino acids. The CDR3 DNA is TGTGCCAGCTCACTACGACTAGCGGGGTACCAAGAGACCCAGTACTTC. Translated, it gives CASSLRLAGYQETQYF.

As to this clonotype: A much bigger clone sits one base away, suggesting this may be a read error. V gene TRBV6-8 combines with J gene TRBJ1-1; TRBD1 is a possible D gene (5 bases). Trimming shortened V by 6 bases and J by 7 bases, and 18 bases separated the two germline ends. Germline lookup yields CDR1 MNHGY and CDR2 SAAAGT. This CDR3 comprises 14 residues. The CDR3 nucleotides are TGTGCCAGCAGACCCACACTTGGGACTCTTGAAGCTTTCTTT. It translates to CASRPTLGTLEAFF.

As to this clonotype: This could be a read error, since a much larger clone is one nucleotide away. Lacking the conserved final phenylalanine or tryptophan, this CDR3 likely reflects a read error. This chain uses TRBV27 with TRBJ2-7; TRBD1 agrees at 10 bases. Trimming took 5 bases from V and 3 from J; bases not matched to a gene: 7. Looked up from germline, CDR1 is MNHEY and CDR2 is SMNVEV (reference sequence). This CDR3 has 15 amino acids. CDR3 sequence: CASSPETGGVYEQYL. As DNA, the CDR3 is TGTGCCAGCAGTCCTGAGACAGGGGGCGTCTACGAGCAGTACCTC.

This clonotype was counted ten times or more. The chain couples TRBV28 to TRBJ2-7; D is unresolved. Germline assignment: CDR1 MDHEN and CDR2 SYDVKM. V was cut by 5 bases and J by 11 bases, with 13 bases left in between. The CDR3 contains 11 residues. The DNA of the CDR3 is TGTGCCAGCAGTCCCAATAAAGGGAAGTACTTC. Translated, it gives CASSPNKGKYF.

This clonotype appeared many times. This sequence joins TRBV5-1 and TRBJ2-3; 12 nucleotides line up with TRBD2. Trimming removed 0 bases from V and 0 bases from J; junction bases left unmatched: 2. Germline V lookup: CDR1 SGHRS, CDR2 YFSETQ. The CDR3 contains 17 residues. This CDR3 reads CASSLVLAGGSTDTQYF. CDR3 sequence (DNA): TGCGCCAGCAGCTTGGTGCTAGCGGGGGGGAGCACAGATACGCAGTATTTT.

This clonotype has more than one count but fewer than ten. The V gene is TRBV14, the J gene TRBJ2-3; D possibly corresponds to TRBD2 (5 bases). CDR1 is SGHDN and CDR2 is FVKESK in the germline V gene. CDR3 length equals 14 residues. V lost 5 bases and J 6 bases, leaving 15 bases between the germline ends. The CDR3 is CASSGLRGLDTQYF. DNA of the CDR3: TGTGCCAGCAGCGGTCTCCGCGGGTTGGATACGCAGTATTTT.

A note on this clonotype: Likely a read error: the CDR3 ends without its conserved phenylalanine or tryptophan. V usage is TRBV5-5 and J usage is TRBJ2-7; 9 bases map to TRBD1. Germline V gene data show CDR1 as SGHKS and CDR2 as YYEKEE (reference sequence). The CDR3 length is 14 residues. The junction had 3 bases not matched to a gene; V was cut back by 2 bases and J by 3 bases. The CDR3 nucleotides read TGTGCCAGCAGCTTCTTGACAGGGGGCTACGAGCAGTACCTC. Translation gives CASSFLTGGYEQYL.

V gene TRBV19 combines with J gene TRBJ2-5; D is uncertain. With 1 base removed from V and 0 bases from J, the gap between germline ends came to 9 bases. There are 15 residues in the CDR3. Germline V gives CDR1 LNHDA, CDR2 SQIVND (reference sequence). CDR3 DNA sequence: TGTGCCAGTAGTATAGTGCCTATCAACCAAGAGACCCAGTACTTC. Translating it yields CASSIVPINQETQYF.

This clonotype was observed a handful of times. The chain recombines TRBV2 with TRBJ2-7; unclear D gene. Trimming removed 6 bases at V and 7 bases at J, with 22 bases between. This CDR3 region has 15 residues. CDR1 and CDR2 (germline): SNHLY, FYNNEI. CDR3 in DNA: TGTGCCAGCAGGCAAAGGAGCTTGACCCCTGGAGAGCAGTACTTC. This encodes CASRQRSLTPGEQYF.

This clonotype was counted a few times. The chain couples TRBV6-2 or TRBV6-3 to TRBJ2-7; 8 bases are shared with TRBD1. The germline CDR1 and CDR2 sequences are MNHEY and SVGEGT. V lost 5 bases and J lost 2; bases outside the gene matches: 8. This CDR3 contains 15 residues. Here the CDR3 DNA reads TGTGCCAGCAGTCTTCGGGACAGGCGAACCTACGAGCAGTACTTC. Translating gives CASSLRDRRTYEQYF.

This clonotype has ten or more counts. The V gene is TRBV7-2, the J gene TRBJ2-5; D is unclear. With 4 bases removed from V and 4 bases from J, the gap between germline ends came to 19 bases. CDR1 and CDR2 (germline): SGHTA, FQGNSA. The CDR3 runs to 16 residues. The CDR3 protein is CASSSLEGLVGETQYF. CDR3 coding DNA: TGTGCCAGCAGCTCCCTGGAAGGGTTGGTAGGAGAGACCCAGTACTTC.

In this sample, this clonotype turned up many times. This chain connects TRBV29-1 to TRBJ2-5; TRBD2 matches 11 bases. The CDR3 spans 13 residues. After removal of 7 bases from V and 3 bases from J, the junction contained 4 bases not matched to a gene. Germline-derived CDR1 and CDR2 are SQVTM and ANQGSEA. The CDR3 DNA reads TGCAGCGCCCAGGGACTAGCGGAAGAGACCCAGTACTTC. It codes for CSAQGLAEETQYF.

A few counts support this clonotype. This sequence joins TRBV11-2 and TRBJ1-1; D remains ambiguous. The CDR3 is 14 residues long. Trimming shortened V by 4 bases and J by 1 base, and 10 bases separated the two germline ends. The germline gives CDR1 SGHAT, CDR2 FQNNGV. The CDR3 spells CASSYGMANTEAFF. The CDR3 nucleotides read TGTGCCAGCAGCTATGGAATGGCGAACACTGAAGCTTTCTTT.

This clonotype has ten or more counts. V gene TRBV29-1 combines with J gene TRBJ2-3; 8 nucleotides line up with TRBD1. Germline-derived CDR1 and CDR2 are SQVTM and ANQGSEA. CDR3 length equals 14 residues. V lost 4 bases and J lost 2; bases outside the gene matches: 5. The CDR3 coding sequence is TGCAGCGTTGCCGGGACAGGAGACACAGATACGCAGTATTTT. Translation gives CSVAGTGDTDTQYF.

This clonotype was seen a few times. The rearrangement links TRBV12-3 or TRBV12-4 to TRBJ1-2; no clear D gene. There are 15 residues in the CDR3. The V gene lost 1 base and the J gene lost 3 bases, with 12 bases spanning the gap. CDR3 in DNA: TGTGCCAGCAGTTTAGGGTTGGGAGTGGACTATGGCTACACCTTC. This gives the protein CASSLGLGVDYGYTF.

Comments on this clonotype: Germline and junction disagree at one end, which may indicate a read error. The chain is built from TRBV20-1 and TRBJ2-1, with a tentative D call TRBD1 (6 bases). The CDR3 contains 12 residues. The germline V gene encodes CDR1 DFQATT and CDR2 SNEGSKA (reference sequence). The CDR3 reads CSAGQSYNGQFF. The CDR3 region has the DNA TGCAGTGCCGGACAGAGCTACAATGGGCAGTTCTTC.

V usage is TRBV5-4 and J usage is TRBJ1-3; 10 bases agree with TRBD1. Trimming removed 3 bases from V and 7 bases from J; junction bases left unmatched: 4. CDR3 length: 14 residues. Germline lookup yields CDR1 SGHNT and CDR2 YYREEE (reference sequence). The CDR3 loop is CASSWGGQGNTIYF. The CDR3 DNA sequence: TGTGCCAGCAGCTGGGGGGGACAGGGGAACACCATATATTTT. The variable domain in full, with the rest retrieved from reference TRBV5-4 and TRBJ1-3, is ETGVTQSPTHLIKTRGQQVTLRCSSQSGHNTVSWYQQALGQGPQFIFQYYREEENGRGNFPPRFSGLQFPNYSSELNVNALELDDSALYLCASSWGGQGNTIYFGEGSWLTVV.

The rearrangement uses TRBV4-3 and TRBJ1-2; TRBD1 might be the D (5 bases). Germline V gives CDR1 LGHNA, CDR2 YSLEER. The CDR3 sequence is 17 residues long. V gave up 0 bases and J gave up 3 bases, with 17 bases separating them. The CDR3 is CASSQDPGTLGDYGYTF. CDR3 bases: TGCGCCAGCAGCCAAGATCCAGGGACGCTCGGAGACTATGGCTACACCTTC.

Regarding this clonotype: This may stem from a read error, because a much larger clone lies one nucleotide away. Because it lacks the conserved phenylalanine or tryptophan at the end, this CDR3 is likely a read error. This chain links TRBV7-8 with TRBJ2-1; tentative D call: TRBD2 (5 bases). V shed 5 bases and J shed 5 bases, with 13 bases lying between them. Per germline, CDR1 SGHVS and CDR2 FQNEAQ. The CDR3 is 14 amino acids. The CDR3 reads CASSPSRGNNEQFL. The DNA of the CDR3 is TGTGCCAGCAGCCCATCCCGGGGTAACAATGAGCAGTTCCTC.